Described below is a single T cell receptor (beta chain) sequence and its context. Its antigen remains unknown. The CDR3 is made up of 14 amino acids. Germline V gives CDR1 MDHEN, CDR2 SYDVKM. The ends lost 5 bases at V and 3 bases at J; junction bases unmatched: 5. These data belong to a study of cytomegalovirus exposure and HLA in healthy donors. Looking at the study overall: The roughly 700 first-cohort repertoires shared a platform with the roughly 110 validation repertoires, as reported in a later analysis.

The donors were part of the validation cohort of 100 to 150 subjects. That cohort was separate from the first cohort, which comprised 670 or so subjects. Whole-study results and caveats: First-cohort TCR clusters tended to co-occur in the 90 to 150 validation repertoires, a later analysis found. It was about 150 TCR beta chains that were listed as cytomegalovirus-associated.

The method was immunoSEQ multiplex PCR; TCRdb's version includes in-frame clones alone and lacks a portion of them. This sample has under 250,000 clones; around nine tenths occur once, and the top ten carry 2.6%. Sequenced input: PBMCs. The TCR originated in a man aged 18 to 30 in good health and CMV-seronegative. The chain combines TRBV28 with TRBJ2-7; 9 positions match TRBD1. The CDR3 region is CASSPRDRDYEQYF. The CDR3 DNA follows: TGTGCCAGCAGTCCCCGGGACAGGGACTACGAGCAGTACTTC. The full variable domain, its missing parts supplied by reference TRBV28 and TRBJ2-7, is DVKVTQSSRYLVKRTGEKVFLECVQDMDHENMFWYRQDPGLGLRLIYFSYDVKMKEKGDIPEGYSVSREKKERFSLILESASTNQTSMYLCASSPRDRDYEQYFGPGTRLTVT.